The rows below give T cell receptor beta chains drawn from one sample of a study of PD-L1 blockade in urothelial cancer. The protocol was immunoSEQ multiplex PCR, while the TCRdb copy is restricted to in-frame clones and leaves out a portion. The table shows 90,000 to 120,000 clones, with approximately 86% occurring only once. Sequences were derived from PBMCs, sampled around atezolizumab (anti-PD-L1) treatment. The receptor source for this set is a man aged 50 or older with urothelial cancer. The CDR3 runs from the conserved cysteine through the conserved F or W. Fields, in order: D gene, CDR3 length, clone size, V gene, J gene, CDR3 protein, CDR3 DNA. The D gene is left open where the match is weak. Not every row has a clone size; where given, it reads once, few, many or a size class.

>TRBD2|18|.|TRBV7-2|TRBJ2-7
CASSSRGASGSYHYEQYF
TGTGCCAGCAGCTCAAGGGGGGCTAGCGGGAGTTACCACTACGAGCAGTACTTC
>.|15|.|TRBV5-1|TRBJ1-2
CASSLELIGDSGYTF
TGCGCCAGCAGCTTGGAATTAATAGGGGATTCGGGCTACACCTTC
>TRBD1|15|.|TRBV6-5|TRBJ2-7
CASRKGGTGGSAEYF
TGTGCCAGCAGAAAAGGTGGGACAGGGGGCTCTGCAGAGTACTTC
>TRBD1|15|once|TRBV7-8|TRBJ2-2
CASSTGTGRAGELFF
TGTGCCAGCAGCACCGGGACAGGGCGCGCCGGGGAGCTGTTTTTT
>TRBD1|15|many|TRBV5-1|TRBJ2-2
CASSLGTGDTGELFF
TGCGCCAGCAGCTTGGGAACAGGGGACACCGGGGAGCTGTTTTTT
>TRBD1|16|.|TRBV19|TRBJ1-2
CASRGTGGAEVYGYTF
TGTGCCAGTAGAGGGACAGGGGGCGCAGAAGTATATGGCTACACCTTC
>TRBD2|21|.|TRBV27|TRBJ2-3
CASRRFFTPLSSGSFADTQYF
TGTGCCAGCAGGCGTTTCTTCACCCCGTTATCTAGCGGGAGTTTCGCAGATACGCAGTATTTT
>.|13|few|TRBV7-9|TRBJ1-1
CASSFGTSTEAFF
TGTGCCAGCAGCTTTGGGACATCCACTGAAGCTTTCTTT
>TRBD1|13|.|TRBV29-1|TRBJ1-3
CSGRTGAGNTIYF
TGCAGCGGGCGGACAGGGGCTGGAAACACCATATATTTT
>.|13|.|TRBV19|TRBJ1-4
CATSRDTNEKLFF
TGTGCCACCTCACGGGACACAAATGAAAAACTGTTTTTT
>TRBD1|11|.|TRBV10-3|TRBJ1-1
CAVQGSTEAFF
TGTGCCGTACAGGGGAGCACTGAAGCTTTCTTT
>.|16|.|TRBV28|TRBJ1-1
CASRSGAFAQGTEAFF
TGTGCCAGCAGAAGCGGGGCGTTTGCCCAGGGCACTGAAGCTTTCTTT
>TRBD2|17|.|TRBV11-3|TRBJ2-1
CASSSGTSGSVYNEQFF
TGTGCCAGCAGCTCCGGGACTAGCGGGTCCGTGTACAATGAGCAGTTCTTC
>.|16|.|TRBV11-3|TRBJ2-1
CASSLEGTLSYNEQFF
TGTGCCAGCAGCTTAGAGGGGACACTCTCCTACAATGAGCAGTTCTTC
>TRBD2|16|.|TRBV19|TRBJ2-1
CASSILAGGRNNEQFF
TGTGCCAGTAGTATCCTAGCGGGAGGGCGAAACAATGAGCAGTTCTTC
>.|12|.|TRBV11-2|TRBJ1-1
CASSLKTNRAFF
TGTGCCAGCAGCCTAAAGACAAATCGGGCTTTCTTT
>TRBD1|13|few|TRBV30|TRBJ1-1
CAWRTGGNTEAFF
TGTGCCTGGAGAACAGGGGGAAACACTGAAGCTTTCTTT
>TRBD1|15|.|TRBV19|TRBJ2-3
CASSGTGVSTDTQYF
TGTGCCAGTAGTGGGACAGGGGTAAGCACAGATACGCAGTATTTT
>.|15|.|TRBV7-8|TRBJ2-1
CASSLASGHGNEQFF
TGTGCCAGCAGCTTAGCTAGCGGACATGGTAATGAGCAGTTCTTC
>TRBD2|15|.|TRBV27|TRBJ2-1
CASRNLAENYNEQFF
TGTGCCAGCAGGAACCTAGCGGAAAACTACAATGAGCAGTTCTTC
>.|14|.|TRBV7-2|TRBJ1-6
CASSSRDPISPLHF
TGTGCCAGCAGCTCCCGGGATCCAATCTCACCCCTCCACTTT
>TRBD1|16|.|TRBV18|TRBJ1-2
CASSPGSQGAGSGYTF
TGTGCCAGCTCACCCGGTTCCCAGGGGGCAGGCTCTGGCTACACCTTC
>.|14|.|TRBV6-1|TRBJ2-2
CASVATRGIGELFF
TGTGCCAGCGTAGCAACCCGGGGGATCGGGGAGCTGTTTTTT
>TRBD2|18|.|TRBV27|TRBJ2-1
CASSLWLAGGTSYNEQFF
TGTGCCAGCAGTTTATGGCTAGCGGGAGGGACGTCCTACAATGAGCAGTTCTTC
>.|14|.|TRBV5-1|TRBJ2-2
CASRLSGNTGELFF
TGCGCCAGCAGACTTAGCGGGAACACCGGGGAGCTGTTTTTT
>TRBD1|15|once|TRBV7-9|TRBJ1-2
CASSRTGGSFYGYTF
TGTGCCAGCAGCAGAACAGGGGGTTCGTTCTATGGCTACACCTTC
>.|17|.|TRBV19|TRBJ2-4
CASSIGGGTRVKNIQYF
TGTGCCAGTAGTATAGGGGGCGGGACCCGGGTCAAAAACATTCAGTACTTC
>TRBD1|13|.|TRBV2|TRBJ1-1
CASSIRQGAEAFF
TGTGCCAGCAGTATTAGACAGGGGGCTGAAGCTTTCTTT